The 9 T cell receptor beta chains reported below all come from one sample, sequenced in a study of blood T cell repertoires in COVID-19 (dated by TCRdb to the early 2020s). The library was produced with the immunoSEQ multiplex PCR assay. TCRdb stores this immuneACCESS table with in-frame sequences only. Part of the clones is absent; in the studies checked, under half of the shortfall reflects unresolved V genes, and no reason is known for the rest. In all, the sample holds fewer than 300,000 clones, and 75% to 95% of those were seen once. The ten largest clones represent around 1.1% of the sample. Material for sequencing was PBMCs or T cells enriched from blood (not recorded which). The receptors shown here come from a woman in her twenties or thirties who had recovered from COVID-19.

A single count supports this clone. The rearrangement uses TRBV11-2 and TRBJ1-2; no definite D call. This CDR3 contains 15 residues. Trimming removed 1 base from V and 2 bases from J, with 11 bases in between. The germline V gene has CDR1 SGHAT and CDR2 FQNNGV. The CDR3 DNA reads TGTGCCAGCAGCTTAGTTACAGCCTCGAACTATGGCTACACCTTC. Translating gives CASSLVTASNYGYTF.

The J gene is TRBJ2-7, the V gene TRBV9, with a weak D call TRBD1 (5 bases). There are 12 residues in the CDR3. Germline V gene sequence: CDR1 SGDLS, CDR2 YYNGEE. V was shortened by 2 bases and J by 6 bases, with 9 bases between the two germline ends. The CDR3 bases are TGTGCCAGCAGCGTGGGCCAGGGCGAGCAGTACTTC. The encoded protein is CASSVGQGEQYF.

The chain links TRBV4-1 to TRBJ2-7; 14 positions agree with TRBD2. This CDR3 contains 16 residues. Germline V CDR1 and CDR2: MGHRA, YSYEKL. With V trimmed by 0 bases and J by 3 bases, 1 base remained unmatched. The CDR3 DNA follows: TGCGCCAGCAGCCAAGAGGGGACTAGCGGGAGCTACGAGCAGTACTTC. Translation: CASSQEGTSGSYEQYF.

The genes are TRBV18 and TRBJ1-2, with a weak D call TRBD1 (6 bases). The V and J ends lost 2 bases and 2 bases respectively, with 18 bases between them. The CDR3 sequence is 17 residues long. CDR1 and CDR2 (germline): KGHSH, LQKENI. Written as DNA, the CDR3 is TGTGCCAGCTCACCATATATTTTAACAGGGCAAAACTATGGCTACACCTTC. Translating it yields CASSPYILTGQNYGYTF.

The CDR3 nucleotides read TGCGCCAGCAGCTCCTTAGCGGGAGGGTTGCACAATGAGCAGTTCTTC. It yields the protein CASSSLAGGLHNEQFF. The chain couples TRBV5-1 to TRBJ2-1; 11 bases fit TRBD2. CDR1 and CDR2 from the germline V gene are SGHRS and YFSETQ. Trimming removed 3 bases from V and 5 bases from J; junction bases left unmatched: 7. This CDR3 contains 16 residues. Supplemented by reference TRBV5-1 and TRBJ2-1, the full variable domain reads KAGVTQTPRYLIKTRGQQVTLSCSPISGHRSVSWYQQTPGQGLQFLFEYFSETQRNKGNFPGRFSGRQFSNSRSEMNVSTLELGDSALYLCASSSLAGGLHNEQFFGPGTRLTVL.

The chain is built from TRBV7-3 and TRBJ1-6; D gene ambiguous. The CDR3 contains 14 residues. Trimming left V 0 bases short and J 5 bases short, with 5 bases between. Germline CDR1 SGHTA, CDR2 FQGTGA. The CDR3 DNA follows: TGTGCCAGCAGCTTAACTTCAGATAATTCACCCCTCCACTTT. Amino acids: CASSLTSDNSPLHF.

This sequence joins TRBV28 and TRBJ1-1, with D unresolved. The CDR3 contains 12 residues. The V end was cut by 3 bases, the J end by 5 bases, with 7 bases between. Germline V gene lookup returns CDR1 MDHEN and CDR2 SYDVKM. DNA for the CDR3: TGTGCCAGCAGTTTGGTGAGGACTGAAGCTTTCTTT. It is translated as CASSLVRTEAFF.

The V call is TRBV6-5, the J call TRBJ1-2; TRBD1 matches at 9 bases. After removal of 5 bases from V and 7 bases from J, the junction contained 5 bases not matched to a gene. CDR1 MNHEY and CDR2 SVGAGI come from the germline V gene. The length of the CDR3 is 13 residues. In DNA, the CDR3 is TGTGCCAGCAGTATGACAGGGGGGTTTGGCTACACCTTC. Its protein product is CASSMTGGFGYTF.

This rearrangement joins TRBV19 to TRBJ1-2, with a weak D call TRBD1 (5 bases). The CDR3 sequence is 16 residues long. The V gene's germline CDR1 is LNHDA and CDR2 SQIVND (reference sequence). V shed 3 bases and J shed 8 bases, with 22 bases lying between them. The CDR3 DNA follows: TGTGCCAGTAGTATTTTCGCGGACACATCTCGAGGAGGCTACACCTTC. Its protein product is CASSIFADTSRGGYTF.